This T cell receptor (beta chain) was found in a study of technical replicates of blood from a handful of donors. This table comes from immunoSEQ multiplex PCR, and its TCRdb copy is limited to in-frame clones, with some not included. Here the sample spans about 97,000 clones, 95% to 96% being singletons. The CDR3 is 14 amino acids. In germline, CDR1 is MNHEY, CDR2 SMNVEV (reference sequence). V lost 3 bases and J lost 3; bases outside the gene matches: 1. The chain carries TRBV27 and TRBJ2-2; TRBD2 matches at 7 bases. The clonotype was recovered from a human donor in good health. The sequenced sample consisted of T cells isolated from PBMCs. CDR3: CASSLGGYTGELFF. DNA of the CDR3: TGTGCCAGCAGTTTGGGGGGGTACACCGGGGAGCTGTTTTTT.